This passage covers 2 T cell receptor beta chains from one sample sequenced in a study of T-cell memory formation after mild COVID-19. One entry per CDR3 protein, called by TCRdb with MiXCR from the 5' RACE reads. The sample consists of over 130,000 distinct CDR3 sequences, more than 13% of them appearing once. Sequencing was carried out using PBMCs or a T cell subset sorted from them (not recorded which). The receptors were gathered from an adult woman who had mild COVID-19 (a few samples of this study predate the infection). Cell type and time point are not known.

This clonotype was observed a handful of times. The chain carries TRBV4-1 and TRBJ2-7; a possible D gene is TRBD1 (7 bases). Germline V gene lookup returns CDR1 MGHRA and CDR2 YSYEKL. Trimming left V 6 bases short and J 2 bases short, with 14 bases between. The CDR3 is made up of 14 amino acids. The CDR3 protein is CASRVDREAYEQYF. In DNA, the CDR3 is TGCGCCAGCAGAGTCGACAGGGAGGCCTACGAGCAGTACTTC.

The chain uses TRBV7-9 and TRBJ2-3; D remains unclear. This CDR3 is built from 14 residues. The germline V gene has CDR1 SEHNR and CDR2 FQNEAQ (reference sequence). The V end was cut by 0 bases, the J end by 0 bases, with 4 bases between. The CDR3 coding sequence is TGTGCCAGCAGCTTAGCCCCTAGCACAGATACGCAGTATTTT. The encoded protein is CASSLAPSTDTQYF.